What follows are 18 T cell receptor beta chains derived from one specimen sequenced in a study of CD8+CD57+ T cells in acquired aplastic anemia. TCR beta VDJ and CDR3 profiles were obtained from a genomic DNA template. Using its own MiXCR run on the reads, TCRdb lists one record per CDR3 protein. The table shows about 160,000 distinct CDR3 sequences, with roughly 48% occurring only once. Previously, flow cytometry had revealed CD8+CD57+ cell expansion in the patients chosen for sequencing. Sample: sorted CD4+, CD8+, or CD8+CD57+ T cells (not recorded which) from PBMCs. The receptors originated from a human donor with aplastic anemia.

This clonotype was observed at least ten times. This sequence joins TRBV11-1 and TRBJ2-6; D may be TRBD1 (5 bases). CDR1 SGHAT and CDR2 FQDESV come from the germline V gene (reference sequence). This CDR3 spans 14 amino acids. Trimming took 5 bases from V and 6 from J, leaving 11 bases between them. As DNA, the CDR3 is TGTGCCAGCAGCCTACAGGAACAGGCCAACGTCCTGACTTTC. It specifies CASSLQEQANVLTF.

The DNA of the CDR3 is TGTGCCACCAGTGTCACAGGGAACACTGAAGCTTTCTTT. Residues: CATSVTGNTEAFF. The rearrangement links TRBV24-1 to TRBJ1-1; D is possibly TRBD1 (5 bases). CDR3 size: 13 residues. Trimming cost V 5 bases and J 1 base, with 7 bases left between them. Per the germline V gene, CDR1 is KGHDR and CDR2 is SFDVKD.

A note on this clonotype: At one of its ends the junction is not consistent with the germline gene, which may arise from a read error. The V gene is TRBV10-2, the J gene TRBJ2-5; 16 bases agree with TRBD2. This CDR3 is 14 amino acids long. CDR1 WSHSY and CDR2 SAAADI come from the germline V gene. The CDR3 loop reads CASTMPGLAGGINF. The DNA for the CDR3 is TGCGCCAGCACTATGCCGGGACTAGCGGGAGGGATAAACTTC.

This clonotype was counted many times. J is TRBJ2-7 and V is TRBV18; the D gene is possibly TRBD2 (6 bases). V was trimmed by 2 bases and J by 2 bases, leaving 16 bases between them. The CDR3 sequence is 16 residues long. Germline values: CDR1 KGHSH, CDR2 LQKENI. The CDR3 loop reads CASSPAVGGATYEQYF. CDR3 coding DNA: TGTGCCAGCTCACCAGCAGTAGGAGGGGCAACCTACGAGCAGTACTTC. Based on the CDR3 plus reference TRBV18 and TRBJ2-7, the full variable domain is NAGVMQNPRHLVRRRGQEARLRCSPMKGHSHVYWYRQLPEEGLKFMVYLQKENIIDESGMPKERFSAEFPKEGPSILRIQQVVRGDSAAYFCASSPAVGGATYEQYFGPGTRLTVT.

This clonotype has a handful of counts. V is TRBV20-1 and J is TRBJ1-6; D is uncertain. Trimming took off 3 bases at V and 4 bases at J, with 7 bases between the two ends. The CDR3 runs to 13 residues. Germline V gene lookup returns CDR1 DFQATT and CDR2 SNEGSKA (reference sequence). This chain's CDR3 is CSARGDYNSPLHF. The CDR3 DNA follows: TGCAGTGCTAGGGGCGATTATAATTCACCCCTCCACTTT.

This clonotype was seen more than once but under ten times. The rearrangement links TRBV5-8 to TRBJ1-3; D is unclear. This CDR3 spans 12 amino acids. V lost 0 bases to trimming and J lost 8 bases, with 6 bases between them. Germline CDR1 SGHTS, CDR2 YDEGEE. The CDR3 sequence is CASSLGGDTIYF. CDR3 DNA sequence: TGTGCCAGCAGCTTGGGAGGAGACACCATATATTTT.

This rearrangement joins TRBV14 to TRBJ2-3; maybe TRBD2 (6 bases). The CDR3 runs 15 residues. V lost 1 base and J lost 5, with 13 bases in between. The germline V gene encodes CDR1 SGHDN and CDR2 FVKESK. The CDR3 sequence: CASSQAAGRRDTQYF. The DNA of the CDR3 is TGTGCCAGCAGCCAAGCAGCGGGCCGGCGAGATACGCAGTATTTT.

The chain couples TRBV2 to TRBJ2-7, with D possibly being TRBD1 (6 bases). CDR1 and CDR2 from the germline V gene are SNHLY and FYNNEI. This CDR3 is 13 amino acids long. V lost 5 bases and J lost 3, with 11 bases in between. The chain's CDR3 is CASSRPDSYEQYF. The CDR3, as DNA: TGTGCCAGCAGTCGTCCGGACAGCTACGAGCAGTACTTC.

Regarding this clonotype: A much larger clone sits a single nucleotide away, making a read error possible. CDR3 coding DNA: TGTGCCAGCAGTTTAGTTCCAGGGGGCCGTCAGCCCCAGCATTTT. Its protein product is CASSLVPGGRQPQHF. The chain combines TRBV12-3 or TRBV12-4 with TRBJ1-5, with 8 bases aligning to TRBD1. Losses at the gene ends were 1 base for V and 6 bases for J; bases not matched to a gene: 5. The CDR3 spans 15 residues.

This clonotype occurred a few times. This chain joins TRBV27 and TRBJ1-1; unclear D gene. V lost 6 bases to trimming and J lost 4 bases, with 15 bases between them. CDR1 and CDR2 (germline): MNHEY, SMNVEV (reference sequence). The CDR3 covers 14 residues. The CDR3 spells CASRRESTGTEAFF. The CDR3, as DNA: TGTGCCAGCAGGAGGGAGAGCACGGGCACTGAAGCTTTCTTT.

The chain combines TRBV29-1 with TRBJ2-1; 8 nucleotides agree with TRBD2. CDR1 SQVTM and CDR2 ANQGSEA come from the germline V gene. The CDR3 consists of 14 residues. With 4 bases clipped from V and 1 base from J, the junction kept 3 bases outside the gene matches. The CDR3 protein is CSVGSGESYNEQFF. The DNA of the CDR3 is TGCAGCGTTGGTAGCGGGGAATCCTACAATGAGCAGTTCTTC.

CDR3 bases: TGCAGTGCCCCTGAAGAGGGGCTGGAGCAGTTCTTC. Its protein is CSAPEEGLEQFF. The chain joins TRBV20-1 to TRBJ2-1; D is perhaps TRBD1 or TRBD2 (5 bases each). Germline assignment: CDR1 DFQATT and CDR2 SNEGSKA (reference sequence). Trimming left V 6 bases short and J 10 bases short, with 16 bases between. The CDR3 consists of 12 residues.

This clonotype was counted many times. The CDR3 bases are TGTGCCAGCAGCGACCGACAGGGAGGTCAGCCCCAGCATTTT. Amino acids: CASSDRQGGQPQHF. V usage is TRBV9 and J usage is TRBJ1-5; 7 bases map to TRBD1. The V and J ends lost 3 bases and 6 bases, in that order; junction bases with no gene match: 6. This CDR3 contains 14 residues. Germline CDR1 reads SGDLS; CDR2 reads YYNGEE.

The chain joins TRBV11-1 to TRBJ2-7, with 8 bases lining up with TRBD2. Unmatched junction bases numbered 18, after V lost 5 bases and J lost 0 bases. The germline V gene has CDR1 SGHAT and CDR2 FQDESV (reference sequence). CDR3 length: 19 residues. The chain's CDR3 is CASSPPRGSSGRHSYEQYF. In nucleotides, the CDR3 is TGTGCCAGCAGCCCCCCCCGGGGGTCTAGCGGGCGGCACTCCTACGAGCAGTACTTC.

This clonotype was found many times. The chain joins TRBV19 to TRBJ2-1; TRBD2 aligns across 15 bases. CDR1 and CDR2 (germline): LNHDA, SQIVND (reference sequence). V shed 4 bases and J 9 bases; nucleotides not matched to a gene: 13. The CDR3 contains 18 residues. The chain's CDR3 is CASSTLGLAGGPRGEQFF. In DNA form, the CDR3 reads TGTGCCAGTAGTACCCTAGGACTAGCGGGAGGGCCTCGGGGTGAGCAGTTCTTC.

This chain connects TRBV12-3 or TRBV12-4 to TRBJ2-7, with D tentatively TRBD1 or TRBD2 (5 bases each). CDR3 length equals 14 residues. Trimming took off 2 bases at V and 4 bases at J, with 12 bases between the two ends. The CDR3 loop reads CASSLQGRSYEQYF. For the CDR3, the DNA is TGTGCCAGCAGTTTACAGGGACGGAGTTACGAGCAGTACTTC.

The chain carries TRBV10-3 and TRBJ1-2, with a tentative D call TRBD1 (5 bases). Per germline, CDR1 ENHRY and CDR2 SYGVKD. The CDR3 is made up of 14 amino acids. The ends were cut back, 2 bases at V and 7 bases at J, with 14 bases in the middle. CDR3: CAISEGDSGGGYTF. For the CDR3, the DNA is TGTGCCATCAGTGAGGGCGACAGTGGTGGTGGCTACACCTTC.

The V call is TRBV25-1, the J call TRBJ1-2, with TRBD1 identical over 7 bases. CDR1 is MGHDK and CDR2 is SYGVNS in the germline V gene. CDR3 length equals 14 residues. Germline trimming cut 3 bases from V and 5 bases from J; bases unmatched to any gene: 6. The CDR3 loop is CASSEPGQTYGYTF. The CDR3, as DNA: TGTGCCAGCAGTGAGCCGGGACAGACATATGGCTACACCTTC.